The T cell receptor beta chain described here comes from a study of T-cell reconstitution after alpha-beta-depleted transplantation in children (dated by TCRdb to about 2016). Background for the entire study: The study quantitatively tracked T-cell immune reconstitution after TCRalphabeta/CD19-depleted allogeneic hematopoietic cell transplantation in children using TCR repertoire profiling.

Libraries were constructed by PCR. This sample was sequenced with an Illumina HiSeq 2500. TCR libraries were prepared with molecular barcoding, using unique molecular identifiers to normalize TCRbeta repertoire quantification. TCRdb passed the public sequencing reads through fastp at Q25 and MiXCR, retaining productive beta sequences. Records with the same CDR3 protein are collapsed into one entry carrying the most frequent genes and DNA. The sample includes more than 150,000 distinct CDR3 sequences, with about 14% observed a single time. The ten largest clones capture 13% of the sample. This clonotype was recorded at least ten times. The antigen this receptor binds is unknown. Nothing much larger sits one base from this clone, and base qualities are not available. Trimming costs V 2 bases and J 9 bases, and their ends lie 8 bases apart. The CDR3, from cysteine to phenylalanine, totals 12 residues. The entry retains the CDR3 DNA only, 36 bases that are in frame from base 1. From a lookup of the germline V gene, CDR1 and CDR2 are MDHEN and SYDVKM.

This receptor was identified in a human donor who donated a stem cell graft to a child with acute lymphoblastic leukemia. The source material was PBMCs from the stem cell graft donor, sampled from the stem cell graft. The V gene is TRBV28 and the J gene is TRBJ1-5, with no confident D gene call. Here is the DNA: TGTGCCAGCAGTTTAGCCCAACGGCCCCAGCATTTT. Its protein reads: CASSLAQRPQHF. When the CDR3 is completed using the reference TRBV28 and TRBJ1-5 genes on either side, the full variable domain is DVKVTQSSRYLVKRTGEKVFLECVQDMDHENMFWYRQDPGLGLRLIYFSYDVKMKEKGDIPEGYSVSREKKERFSLILESASTNQTSMYLCASSLAQRPQHFGDGTRLSIL.